The 30 T cell receptor beta chains reported below all come from one sample, sequenced in a study of post-analysis software for immune sequencing data (dated by TCRdb to about 2015). Overall study results and their limits: Significantly higher frequencies in patients than in controls were found for a few TRBV segments, including TRBV5-6, TRBV5-1 and TRBV20-1.

Their antigens remain unidentified. The method behind the library was PCR. Instrument on record: Illumina HiSeq 2500. To reduce PCR and sequencing biases, unique molecular identifiers were built into the TCR beta cDNA libraries. The public reads were run again by TCRdb, first through fastp at Q25 and then through MiXCR, and only productive beta chains were kept. Each record represents a unique CDR3 protein, reported with the most common genes and DNA among its rows. This sample holds about 500,000 distinct CDR3 sequences; approximately 45% were observed only once. The top ten constitute around an eighth of the sample. Sequencing input: blood. The source of these receptors is a girl between 10 and 17 years old with multiple sclerosis.

The chain has TRBV25-1 and TRBJ1-5; D not resolved. The germline CDR1 and CDR2 sequences are MGHDK and SYGVNS. CDR3 length: 14 amino acids. V was clipped by 3 bases and J by 4 bases, with 10 bases between them. The CDR3 protein is CASSDREFNQPQHF. In DNA form, the CDR3 reads TGTGCCAGCAGTGACAGAGAGTTTAATCAGCCCCAGCATTTT.

The chain recombines TRBV5-1 with TRBJ2-7; no definite D call. Germline V lookup: CDR1 SGHRS, CDR2 YFSETQ. CDR3 length equals 14 residues. Trimming pared 0 bases from V and 3 bases from J, leaving 10 bases between. CDR3 DNA sequence: TGCGCCAGCAGCTTGGAATCCTATCTCTACGAGCAGTACTTC. Amino acid sequence: CASSLESYLYEQYF.

V is TRBV10-3 and J is TRBJ1-1; 10 bases are a match to TRBD1. CDR3 length: 17 amino acids. Germline V gives CDR1 ENHRY, CDR2 SYGVKD. Losses at the gene ends were 2 bases for V and 0 bases for J; bases not matched to a gene: 6. Here the CDR3 DNA reads TGTGCCATCAGTGAGGAGACAGGGGGCGACCTGAACACTGAAGCTTTCTTT. This codes for CAISEETGGDLNTEAFF.

This chain uses TRBV12-3 or TRBV12-4 with TRBJ2-7; 8 bases line up with TRBD1. This CDR3 contains 15 residues. V was clipped by 5 bases and J by 4 bases; unmatched bases: 10. The CDR3 DNA is TGTGCCAGCAGTGTACAGGGGGGTCGGTCGTACGAGCAGTACTTC. It encodes CASSVQGGRSYEQYF.

The chain has TRBV12-3 or TRBV12-4 and TRBJ2-1; D unresolved. V lost 5 bases to trimming and J lost 1 base, with 9 bases between them. CDR3 length: 14 residues. Here the CDR3 reads CASSPPESYNEQFF. DNA for the CDR3: TGTGCCAGCAGTCCCCCGGAGTCCTACAATGAGCAGTTCTTC.

On this clonotype itself: One end of the junction is discordant with germline, which a read error may explain. The CDR3 bases are TGTGCCAGCAGGCCCTCGAGAACTAATGAAAAACGGTTTTTT. Its translation: CASRPSRTNEKRFF. This rearrangement joins TRBV12-3 or TRBV12-4 to TRBJ1-4; D unclear. CDR3 size: 14 residues.

This clonotype occurred a few times. The CDR3 spells CASSPVRRSYEQYF. CDR3 DNA sequence: TGTGCCAGCAGCCCCGTCCGCAGGAGCTACGAGCAGTACTTC. The J gene is TRBJ2-7, the V gene TRBV28; D call uncertain. The CDR3 covers 14 residues. Germline V gene lookup returns CDR1 MDHEN and CDR2 SYDVKM. Deletions cut 6 bases from V and 3 bases from J, with 15 bases between.

This clonotype was seen only a few times. The chain is built from TRBV28 and TRBJ1-2; a possible D gene is TRBD1 (6 bases). V lost 6 bases and J 7 bases, leaving 15 bases between the germline ends. CDR1 is MDHEN, CDR2 SYDVKM, per germline. This CDR3 comprises 13 residues. CDR3 protein: CASREGGLAGYTF. For the CDR3, the DNA is TGTGCCAGCAGGGAGGGGGGTTTAGCTGGCTACACCTTC.

This clonotype came up once. An end of the junction does not agree with germline; a read error may underlie this. The DNA of the CDR3 is TGTGGCACCAGCTCTCCTAGCGGGACGGGGACAGATACGCAGTATTTT. Translating gives CGTSSPSGTGTDTQYF. The genes are TRBV24-1 and TRBJ2-3; 9 bases fit TRBD2. The CDR3 sequence is 16 residues long. Germline V gene sequence: CDR1 KGHDR, CDR2 SFDVKD.

This clonotype has a count of ten or more. The chain employs TRBV20-1 and TRBJ2-3; 13 bases align to TRBD2. Trimming at V came to 6 bases and at J to 6 bases, leaving 9 bases not matched to a gene. This CDR3 comprises 15 residues. Per germline, CDR1 DFQATT and CDR2 SNEGSKA (reference sequence). The CDR3 sequence: CSAIGTSGMGDTQYF. The DNA for the CDR3 is TGCAGTGCGATCGGGACTAGCGGGATGGGTGATACGCAGTATTTT.

In its sample, this clonotype was seen a few times. The chain joins TRBV5-1 to TRBJ2-1, with 12 bases matching TRBD2. The V segment lost 4 bases and the J segment 10 bases; nucleotides outside the gene matches: 9. Germline V CDR1 and CDR2: SGHRS, YFSETQ. CDR3 length equals 15 residues. The CDR3 loop is CASSGPGLAGGEQFF. The CDR3 coding sequence is TGCGCCAGCAGCGGACCGGGACTAGCGGGCGGAGAGCAGTTCTTC.

Remarks on this clonotype: Its ends do not fully match the called genes, so a read error is possible. The CDR3 nucleotides read TGTGTCAGCAGCTTGAGACTAGCGGCCACAGATACGCAGTATTTT. This gives the protein CVSSLRLAATDTQYF. This chain connects TRBV7-2 to TRBJ2-3; 9 nucleotides line up with TRBD2. CDR3 length: 15 amino acids. CDR1 is SGHTA, CDR2 FQGNSA, per germline.

The rearrangement joins TRBV9 to TRBJ2-1; D gene ambiguous. Trimming cost V 5 bases and J 2 bases, with 8 bases left between them. The CDR3 is 13 residues long. Germline loops: CDR1 SGDLS, CDR2 YYNGEE. Written as DNA, the CDR3 is TGTGCCAGCAGTAGGGCTACCTACAATGAGCAGTTCTTC. It translates to CASSRATYNEQFF.

This clonotype appeared a single time. The chain combines TRBV15 with TRBJ1-4, with a weak D call TRBD1 (6 bases). Germline-derived CDR1 and CDR2 are LNHNV and YYDKDF (reference sequence). V lost 1 base to trimming and J lost 4 bases, with 10 bases between them. The CDR3 is 15 residues long. The CDR3 sequence: CATSRAGANNEKLFF. In DNA, the CDR3 is TGTGCCACCAGCAGAGCGGGGGCCAATAATGAAAAACTGTTTTTT.

This clonotype came up many times. V gene TRBV5-1 combines with J gene TRBJ2-5; 10 bases map to TRBD2. There are 16 residues in the CDR3. CDR1 is SGHRS, CDR2 YFSETQ, per germline. V shed 2 bases, J shed 4 bases, and the junction held 8 bases outside the gene matches. CDR3 amino acids: CASSFLLAGDRETQYF. The CDR3 nucleotides read TGCGCCAGCAGCTTCCTGCTAGCGGGAGATCGAGAGACCCAGTACTTC.

The rearrangement uses TRBV5-1 and TRBJ2-3; D uncertain. The germline V and J ends were trimmed by 0 bases and 0 bases, with 11 bases remaining between them. Germline CDR1 and CDR2: SGHRS and YFSETQ. This CDR3 is 16 amino acids long. In DNA, the CDR3 is TGCGCCAGCAGCTTGGAACTGGCGGATAGCACAGATACGCAGTATTTT. This encodes CASSLELADSTDTQYF. Full variable domain (rest looked up from reference TRBV5-1 and TRBJ2-3): KAGVTQTPRYLIKTRGQQVTLSCSPISGHRSVSWYQQTPGQGLQFLFEYFSETQRNKGNFPGRFSGRQFSNSRSEMNVSTLELGDSALYLCASSLELADSTDTQYFGPGTRLTVL.

This chain links TRBV28 with TRBJ2-7; 9 bases map to TRBD1. The germline CDR1 and CDR2 sequences are MDHEN and SYDVKM. Trimming took 5 bases from V and 6 from J; bases not matched to a gene: 11. CDR3 size: 15 residues. This chain's CDR3 is CASSRGGTGWVEQYF. The CDR3 DNA sequence: TGTGCCAGCAGTCGAGGAGGGACAGGGTGGGTCGAGCAGTACTTC.

This clonotype was counted only a few times. This chain connects TRBV18 to TRBJ2-1; 7 nucleotides line up with TRBD1. This CDR3 is 12 amino acids long. From germline, CDR1 is KGHSH and CDR2 LQKENI. V dropped 3 bases and J dropped 9; count of bases not matched to a gene: 2. Here the CDR3 reads CASSPRQGEQFF. CDR3 nucleotide sequence: TGTGCCAGCTCACCGAGACAGGGTGAGCAGTTCTTC.

The V call is TRBV20-1, the J call TRBJ2-3, with 11 bases that match TRBD2. This CDR3 has 15 amino acids. Germline V gives CDR1 DFQATT, CDR2 SNEGSKA (reference sequence). Trimming took 2 bases from V and 2 from J; bases not matched to a gene: 3. As DNA, the CDR3 is TGCAGTGCTAGATTACTAGCGGGGGTCACAGATACGCAGTATTTT. This translates into CSARLLAGVTDTQYF.

The chain is built from TRBV20-1 and TRBJ2-3; 9 bases are a match to TRBD1. Germline CDR1 and CDR2: DFQATT and SNEGSKA (reference sequence). The CDR3 totals 15 residues. V lost 3 bases and J lost 2; bases outside the gene matches: 6. CDR3 amino acids: CSASGGTGNTDTQYF. CDR3 coding DNA: TGCAGTGCTAGTGGAGGGACAGGGAACACAGATACGCAGTATTTT.

About this clonotype itself: A read error is possible here, since a much larger clone lies one base away. The chain links TRBV11-2 to TRBJ2-5; TRBD1 agrees at 9 bases. The V gene end was trimmed by 5 bases and the J gene end by 0 bases; junction bases not matched to a gene: 1. The germline CDR1 and CDR2 sequences are SGHAT and FQNNGV. The CDR3 contains 14 residues. CDR3 amino acids: CASSGDRDQETQYF. CDR3 sequence (DNA): TGTGCCAGCAGCGGGGACAGGGACCAAGAGACCCAGTACTTC.

V and J are TRBV20-1 and TRBJ1-2, with D possibly matching TRBD1 (5 bases). Trimming cost V 6 bases and J 0 bases, with 8 bases left between them. The CDR3 runs 12 residues. The germline gives CDR1 DFQATT, CDR2 SNEGSKA (reference sequence). CDR3 sequence (DNA): TGCAGTGCCCCGGGGCCTAACTATGGCTACACCTTC. It yields the protein CSAPGPNYGYTF.

With regard to this clonotype: This sequence may be a read error, since a much larger clone differs from it by one base. V gene TRBV29-1 combines with J gene TRBJ2-2; D is unresolved. The CDR3 spans 17 residues. V was shortened by 7 bases and J by 4 bases, with 25 bases between the two germline ends. CDR1 is SQVTM, CDR2 ANQGSEA, per germline. DNA of the CDR3: TGCAGCGCTCACGGTCGAGGACCGATGGAGCTCACCGGGGAGCTGTTTTTT. Protein: CSAHGRGPMELTGELFF.

This rearrangement joins TRBV10-3 to TRBJ2-5; TRBD2 matches 7 bases. The germline V gene encodes CDR1 ENHRY and CDR2 SYGVKD. The ends lost 6 bases at V and 11 bases at J; junction bases unmatched: 12. The CDR3 covers 13 residues. CDR3 region: CAIRPGRGNEQYF. CDR3 in DNA: TGTGCCATCAGGCCAGGGCGGGGGAATGAGCAGTACTTC.

This sequence joins TRBV10-3 and TRBJ2-3; D gene uncertain. CDR3 length: 14 amino acids. The germline V gene has CDR1 ENHRY and CDR2 SYGVKD. Trimming took 1 base from V and 2 from J, leaving 7 bases between them. This CDR3 is CAISEWADTDTQYF. The CDR3 DNA reads as TGTGCCATCAGTGAGTGGGCTGACACAGATACGCAGTATTTT.

This clonotype has only a few counts. The V gene is TRBV6-2 or TRBV6-3, the J gene TRBJ2-7; 10 nucleotides align to TRBD1. The J segment lost 6 bases and the V segment lost 6 bases, leaving 11 bases of the junction unmatched. The CDR3 extends over 15 amino acids. Germline V gene lookup returns CDR1 MNHEY and CDR2 SVGEGT. The CDR3 DNA reads as TGTGCCAGCAGACAACCAGGGACAGGGGACGGCGAGCAGTACTTC. Translating gives CASRQPGTGDGEQYF.

This chain uses TRBV4-2 with TRBJ2-1; 8 positions match TRBD2. CDR1 is LGHNA and CDR2 is YNFKEQ in the germline V gene. The V segment lost 0 bases and the J segment 9 bases; nucleotides outside the gene matches: 7. This CDR3 region has 15 residues. The CDR3 reads CASSQEGTSLFEQFF. The CDR3 nucleotides read TGTGCCAGCAGCCAAGAGGGGACTAGTCTTTTTGAGCAGTTCTTC.

The genes are TRBV20-1 and TRBJ2-5; the D gene is possibly TRBD2 (6 bases). V lost 3 bases to trimming and J lost 4 bases, with 12 bases between them. The CDR3 totals 13 residues. Germline CDR1 is DFQATT and CDR2 is SNEGSKA (reference sequence). Here the CDR3 reads CSASVADLETQYF. CDR3 DNA: TGCAGTGCTAGTGTAGCGGACCTAGAGACCCAGTACTTC.

This clonotype was recorded a few times. A junction boundary mismatches the germline segment, possibly from a read error. The V and J genes are TRBV25-1 and TRBJ2-7; possibly TRBD2 for D (6 bases). The CDR3 contains 14 residues. Germline lookup yields CDR1 MGHDK and CDR2 SYGVNS. CDR3 DNA sequence: TGTACCAGCAGTGAAGGAAGCGGGCCCTACGAGCAGTACTTC. Protein: CTSSEGSGPYEQYF.

V usage is TRBV20-1 and J usage is TRBJ2-7, with D perhaps matching TRBD1 or TRBD2 (5 bases each). Trimming pared 5 bases from V and 6 bases from J, leaving 17 bases between. The length of the CDR3 is 13 residues. Germline V gene lookup returns CDR1 DFQATT and CDR2 SNEGSKA (reference sequence). CDR3 sequence reads: CSADRDASGEQYF. The CDR3 bases are TGCAGTGCTGACCGGGACGCCTCGGGCGAGCAGTACTTC.